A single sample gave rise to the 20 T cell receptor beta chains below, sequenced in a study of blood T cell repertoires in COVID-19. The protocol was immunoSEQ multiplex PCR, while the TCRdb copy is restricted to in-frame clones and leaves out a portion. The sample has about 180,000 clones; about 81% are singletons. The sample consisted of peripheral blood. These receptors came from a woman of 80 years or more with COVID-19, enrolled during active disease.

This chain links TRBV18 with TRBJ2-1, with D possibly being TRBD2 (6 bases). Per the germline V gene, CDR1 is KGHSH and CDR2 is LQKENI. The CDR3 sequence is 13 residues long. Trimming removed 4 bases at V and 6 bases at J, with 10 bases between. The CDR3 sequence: CASSLDYSNEQFF. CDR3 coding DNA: TGTGCCAGCTCACTGGACTATTCCAATGAGCAGTTCTTC.

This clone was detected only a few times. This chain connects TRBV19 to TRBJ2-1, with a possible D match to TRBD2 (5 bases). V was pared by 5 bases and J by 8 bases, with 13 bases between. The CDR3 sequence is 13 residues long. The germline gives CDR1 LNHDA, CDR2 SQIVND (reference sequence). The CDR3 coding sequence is TGTGCCAGTAGTTCCCGGGGAGCGGATGAGCAGTTCTTC. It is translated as CASSSRGADEQFF. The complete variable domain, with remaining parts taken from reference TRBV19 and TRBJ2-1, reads DGGITQSPKYLFRKEGQNVTLSCEQNLNHDAMYWYRQDPGQGLRLIYYSQIVNDFQKGDIAEGYSVSREKKESFPLTVTSAQKNPTAFYLCASSSRGADEQFFGPGTRLTVL.

The CDR3 sequence: CASSQMQDTEAFF. CDR3 nucleotide sequence: TGTGCCAGCAGTCAGATGCAGGACACTGAAGCTTTCTTT. V and J are TRBV12-3 or TRBV12-4 and TRBJ1-1; D is unclear. CDR3 length equals 13 residues. V lost 5 bases, J lost 3 bases, and 10 bases lay in between.

The CDR3 sequence is CSASYRSEHDTQYF. The CDR3 DNA follows: TGCAGTGCTAGTTACAGGTCAGAGCACGATACGCAGTATTTT. This rearrangement joins TRBV20-1 to TRBJ2-3; tentative D call: TRBD1 (5 bases). Germline assignment: CDR1 DFQATT and CDR2 SNEGSKA (reference sequence). CDR3 length: 14 residues. Deletions cut 3 bases from V and 6 bases from J, with 16 bases between.

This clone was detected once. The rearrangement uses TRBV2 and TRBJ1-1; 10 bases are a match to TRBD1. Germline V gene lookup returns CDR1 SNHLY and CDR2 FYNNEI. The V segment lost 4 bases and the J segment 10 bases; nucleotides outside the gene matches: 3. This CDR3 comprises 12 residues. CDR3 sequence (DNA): TGTGCCAGCAGTGCGACAGGGGGCTTAGCTTTCTTT. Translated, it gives CASSATGGLAFF.

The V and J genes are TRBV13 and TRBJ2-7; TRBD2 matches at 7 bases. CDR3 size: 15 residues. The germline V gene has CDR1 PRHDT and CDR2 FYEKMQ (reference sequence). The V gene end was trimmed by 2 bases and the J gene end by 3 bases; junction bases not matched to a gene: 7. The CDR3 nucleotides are TGTGCCAGCAGCTTACGGGGCGGGAGAGGCTACGAGCAGTACTTC. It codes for CASSLRGGRGYEQYF.

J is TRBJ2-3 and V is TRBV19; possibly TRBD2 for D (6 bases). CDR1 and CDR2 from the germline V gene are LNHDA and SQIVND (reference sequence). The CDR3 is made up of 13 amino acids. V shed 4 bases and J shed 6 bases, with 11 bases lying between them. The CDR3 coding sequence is TGTGCCAGTAGTAACCGGGGGAGGGATACGCAGTATTTT. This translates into CASSNRGRDTQYF.

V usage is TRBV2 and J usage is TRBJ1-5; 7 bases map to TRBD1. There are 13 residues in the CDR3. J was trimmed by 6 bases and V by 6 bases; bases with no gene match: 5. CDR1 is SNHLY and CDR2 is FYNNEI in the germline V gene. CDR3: CASRPQGSQPQHF. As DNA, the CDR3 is TGTGCCAGCAGGCCACAGGGGAGTCAGCCCCAGCATTTT.

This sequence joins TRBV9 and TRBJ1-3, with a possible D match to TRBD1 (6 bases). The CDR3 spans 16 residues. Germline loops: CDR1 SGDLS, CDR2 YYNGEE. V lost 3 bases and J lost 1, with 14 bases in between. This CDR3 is CASSARGGGSGNTIYF. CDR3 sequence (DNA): TGTGCCAGCAGCGCCCGAGGGGGGGGTTCTGGAAACACCATATATTTT.

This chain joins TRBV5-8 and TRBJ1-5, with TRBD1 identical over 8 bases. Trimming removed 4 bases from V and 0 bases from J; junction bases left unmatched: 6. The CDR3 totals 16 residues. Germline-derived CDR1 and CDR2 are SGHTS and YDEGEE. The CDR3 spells CASSQRQGYSNQPQHF. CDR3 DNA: TGTGCCAGCAGCCAACGACAGGGGTATAGCAATCAGCCCCAGCATTTT.

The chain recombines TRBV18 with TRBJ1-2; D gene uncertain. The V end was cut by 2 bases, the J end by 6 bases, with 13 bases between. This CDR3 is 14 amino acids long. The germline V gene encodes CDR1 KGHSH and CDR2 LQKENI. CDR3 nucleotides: TGTGCCAGCTCACCATCGCTGGGCGGGGATGGCTACACCTTC. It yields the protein CASSPSLGGDGYTF.

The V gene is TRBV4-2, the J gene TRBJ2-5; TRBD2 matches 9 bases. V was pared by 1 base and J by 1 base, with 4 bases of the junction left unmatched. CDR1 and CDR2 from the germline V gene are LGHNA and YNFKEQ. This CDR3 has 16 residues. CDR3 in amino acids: CASSQVSGGSQETQYF. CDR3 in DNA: TGTGCCAGCAGCCAAGTTAGCGGGGGAAGCCAAGAGACCCAGTACTTC.

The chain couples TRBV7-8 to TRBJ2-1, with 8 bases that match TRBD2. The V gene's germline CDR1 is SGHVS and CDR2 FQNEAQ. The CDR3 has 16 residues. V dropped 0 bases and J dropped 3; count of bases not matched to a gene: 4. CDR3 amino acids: CASSLARLAYYNEQFF. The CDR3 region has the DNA TGTGCCAGCAGCTTAGCGAGACTAGCGTACTACAATGAGCAGTTCTTC.

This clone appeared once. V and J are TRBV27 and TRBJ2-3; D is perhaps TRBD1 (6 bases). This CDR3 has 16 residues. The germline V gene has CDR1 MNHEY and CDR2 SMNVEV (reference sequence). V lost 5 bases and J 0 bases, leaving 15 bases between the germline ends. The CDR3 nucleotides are TGTGCCAGCAGTCAGACAGGTGGGGGAAGCACAGATACGCAGTATTTT. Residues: CASSQTGGGSTDTQYF.

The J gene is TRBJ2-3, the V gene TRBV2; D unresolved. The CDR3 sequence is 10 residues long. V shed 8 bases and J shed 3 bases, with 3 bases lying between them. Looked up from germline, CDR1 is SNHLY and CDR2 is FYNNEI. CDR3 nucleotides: TGTGCCAGCGAGACAGATACGCAGTATTTT. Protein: CASETDTQYF.

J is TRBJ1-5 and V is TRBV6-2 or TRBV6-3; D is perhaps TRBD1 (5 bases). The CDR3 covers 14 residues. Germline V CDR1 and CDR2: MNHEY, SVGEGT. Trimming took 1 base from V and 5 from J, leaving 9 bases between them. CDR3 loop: CASSYFGGDQPQHF. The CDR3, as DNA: TGTGCCAGCAGTTACTTCGGGGGAGATCAGCCCCAGCATTTT.

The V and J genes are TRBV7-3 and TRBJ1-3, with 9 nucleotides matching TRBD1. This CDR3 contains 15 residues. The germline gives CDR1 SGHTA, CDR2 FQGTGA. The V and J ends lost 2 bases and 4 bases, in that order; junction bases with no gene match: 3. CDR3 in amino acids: CASSLGTGTGNTIYF. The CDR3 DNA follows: TGTGCCAGCAGCTTAGGGACAGGGACCGGAAACACCATATATTTT.

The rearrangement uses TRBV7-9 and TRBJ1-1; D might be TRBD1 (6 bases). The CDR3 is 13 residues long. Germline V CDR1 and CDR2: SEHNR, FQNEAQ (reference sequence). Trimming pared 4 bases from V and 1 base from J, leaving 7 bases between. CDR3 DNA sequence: TGTGCCAGCAGCTGGGACAAGAACACTGAAGCTTTCTTT. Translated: CASSWDKNTEAFF.

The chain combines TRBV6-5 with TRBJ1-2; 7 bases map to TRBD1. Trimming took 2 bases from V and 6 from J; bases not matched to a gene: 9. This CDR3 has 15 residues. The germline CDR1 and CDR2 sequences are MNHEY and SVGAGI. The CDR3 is CASSYEGRDRNGYTF. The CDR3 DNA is TGTGCCAGCAGTTACGAGGGCCGGGACAGAAATGGCTACACCTTC.

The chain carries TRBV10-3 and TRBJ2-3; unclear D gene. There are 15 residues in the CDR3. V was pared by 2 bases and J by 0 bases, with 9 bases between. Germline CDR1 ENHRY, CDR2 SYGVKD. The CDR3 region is CAISEPSTSTDTQYF. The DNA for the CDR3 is TGTGCCATCAGTGAGCCTAGTACTAGCACAGATACGCAGTATTTT.